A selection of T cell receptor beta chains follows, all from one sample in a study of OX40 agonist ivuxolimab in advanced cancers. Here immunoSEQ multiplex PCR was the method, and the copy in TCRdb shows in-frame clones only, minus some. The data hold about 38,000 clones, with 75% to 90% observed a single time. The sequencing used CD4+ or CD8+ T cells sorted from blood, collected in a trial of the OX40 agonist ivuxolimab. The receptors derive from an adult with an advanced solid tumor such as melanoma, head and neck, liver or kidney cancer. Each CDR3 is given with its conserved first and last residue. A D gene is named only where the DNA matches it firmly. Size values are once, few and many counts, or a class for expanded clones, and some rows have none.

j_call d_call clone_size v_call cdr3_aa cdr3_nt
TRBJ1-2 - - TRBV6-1 CASSEVPQLKGLHYGYTF TGTGCCAGCAGTGAAGTACCCCAGCTTAAAGGGCTCCACTATGGCTACACCTTC
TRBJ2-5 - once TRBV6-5 CASSNRVQTQYF TGTGCCAGCAGTAACAGGGTCCAGACCCAGTACTTC
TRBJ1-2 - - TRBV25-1 CASRQGYGYTF TGTGCCAGCAGGCAGGGCTATGGCTACACCTTC
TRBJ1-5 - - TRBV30 CAWSTGRGNQPQHF TGTGCCTGGAGTACGGGACGAGGCAATCAGCCCCAGCATTTT
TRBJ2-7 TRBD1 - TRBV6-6 CASSSGTGPYEQYF TGTGCCAGCAGTTCCGGGACAGGGCCCTACGAGCAGTACTTC
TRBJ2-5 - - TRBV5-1 CASSPDRVGQETQYF TGCGCCAGCAGCCCCGATCGGGTTGGGCAAGAGACCCAGTACTTC
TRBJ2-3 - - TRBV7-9 CASSLPGIGGVTDTQYF TGTGCCAGCAGCTTACCGGGTATAGGTGGGGTCACAGATACGCAGTATTTT
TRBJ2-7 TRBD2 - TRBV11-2 CASSLVLAVRAEQYF TGTGCCAGCAGCTTAGTTCTAGCGGTCAGGGCCGAGCAGTACTTC
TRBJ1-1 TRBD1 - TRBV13 CASSGGQQNTEAFF TGTGCCAGCAGCGGGGGACAGCAAAACACTGAAGCTTTCTTT
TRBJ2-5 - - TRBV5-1 CASSLTGAREETQYF TGCGCCAGCAGCTTGACAGGGGCTCGGGAGGAGACCCAGTACTTC
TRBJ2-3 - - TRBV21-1 CASSKVPSSDTQYF TGTGCCAGCAGCAAAGTCCCTAGTTCAGATACGCAGTATTTT
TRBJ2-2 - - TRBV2 CASRRTYTGELFF TGTGCCAGCAGAAGGACTTACACCGGGGAGCTGTTTTTT
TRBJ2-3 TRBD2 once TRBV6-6 CASSWGGNTDTQYF TGTGCCAGCAGTTGGGGGGGGAACACAGATACGCAGTATTTT
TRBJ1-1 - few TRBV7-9 CASSPVSGTEAFF TGTGCCAGCAGCCCCGTCTCGGGCACTGAAGCTTTCTTT
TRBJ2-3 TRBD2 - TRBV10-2 CASSSGSTDTQYF TGCGCCAGCAGTAGCGGGAGTACAGATACGCAGTATTTT
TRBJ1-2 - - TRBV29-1 CSSRTSGGYTF TGCAGTTCCCGGACGTCCGGAGGCTACACCTTC
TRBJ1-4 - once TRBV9 CASSVDGAYNEKLFF TGTGCCAGCAGCGTAGATGGGGCCTATAATGAAAAACTGTTTTTT
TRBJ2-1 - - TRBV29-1 CSVSGLGYNEQFF TGCAGCGTATCAGGGCTAGGTTACAATGAGCAGTTCTTC
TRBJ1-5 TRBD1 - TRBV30 CAWSPVGQGKNQPQHF TGTGCCTGGAGTCCAGTGGGACAGGGAAAGAACCAGCCCCAGCATTTT
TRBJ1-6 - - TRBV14 CASSQTGRNSPLHF TGTGCCAGCAGCCAAACAGGGCGGAATTCACCCCTCCACTTT
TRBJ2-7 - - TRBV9 CASSLGTAQDDEQYF TGTGCCAGCAGCCTCGGGACTGCGCAGGATGACGAGCAGTACTTC
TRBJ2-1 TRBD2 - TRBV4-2 CASSQLLAGGHEQFF TGTGCCAGCAGCCAACTACTAGCGGGAGGCCATGAGCAGTTCTTC
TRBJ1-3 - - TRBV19 CASSIEGHSSGNTIYF TGTGCCAGTAGTATAGAAGGTCACAGCTCTGGAAACACCATATATTTT
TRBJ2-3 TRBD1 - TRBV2 CASSVRGPRTDTQYF TGTGCCAGCTCAGTCAGGGGGCCGCGCACAGATACGCAGTATTTT
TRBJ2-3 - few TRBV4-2 CASSQDGVGLSTDTQYF TGTGCCAGCAGCCAAGATGGGGTGGGGCTGTCCACAGATACGCAGTATTTT
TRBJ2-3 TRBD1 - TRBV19 CASKAGGNSDTQYF TGTGCCAGTAAGGCAGGGGGTAACTCTGATACGCAGTATTTT
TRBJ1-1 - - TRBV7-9 CASSLARDKAFF TGTGCCAGCAGCTTAGCAAGGGATAAGGCTTTCTTT
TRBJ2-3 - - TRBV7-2 CASSLSGGQDTQYF TGTGCCAGCAGCCTCTCGGGGGGCCAAGATACGCAGTATTTT
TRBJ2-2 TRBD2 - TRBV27 CASRTSGGLAGELFF TGTGCCAGCAGGACTAGCGGGGGGTTGGCCGGGGAGCTGTTTTTT
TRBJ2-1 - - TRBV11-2 CASSLDRGTLSYNEQFF TGTGCCAGCAGCCTAGATCGGGGGACACTCTCCTACAATGAGCAGTTCTTC
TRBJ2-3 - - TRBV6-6 CASSSVAPRGDTQYF TGTGCCAGCAGTTCGGTCGCCCCCCGAGGAGATACGCAGTATTTT
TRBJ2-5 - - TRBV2 CASSGTASGETQYF TGTGCCAGCAGTGGGACTGCCTCGGGAGAGACCCAGTACTTC
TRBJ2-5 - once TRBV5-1 CASSSKGGETQYF TGCGCCAGCAGCTCAAAGGGGGGGGAGACCCAGTACTTC
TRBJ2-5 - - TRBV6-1 CASSEPGLKTQYF TGTGCCAGCAGTGAGCCGGGTCTCAAGACCCAGTACTTC
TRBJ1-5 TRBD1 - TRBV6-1 CASRDRLYSNQPQHF TGTGCCAGCAGGGACAGGCTTTATAGCAATCAGCCCCAGCATTTT
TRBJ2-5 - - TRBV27 CASSLFSRFQETQYF TGTGCCAGCAGTTTATTCTCACGGTTCCAAGAGACCCAGTACTTC
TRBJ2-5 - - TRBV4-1 CASSQPGTSSRETQYF TGCGCCAGCAGCCAACCCGGGACTTCATCCCGGGAGACCCAGTACTTC
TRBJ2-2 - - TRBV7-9 CASSFEAGELFF TGTGCCAGCAGCTTCGAGGCCGGGGAGCTGTTTTTT
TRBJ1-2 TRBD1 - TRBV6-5 CASTPGGRANYGYTF TGTGCCAGCACCCCAGGGGGCAGAGCTAACTATGGCTACACCTTC
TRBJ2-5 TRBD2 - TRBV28 CASSPLGLASGETQYF TGTGCCAGCAGTCCCTTAGGACTAGCGAGTGGAGAGACCCAGTACTTC